The present T cell receptor beta chain was sequenced within a study of beta chain features in type 1 diabetes. General study results and limits: In comparison with healthy donors, patients had naive, central memory and Treg TCRB repertoires that appeared more similar. Shorter TCRB CDR3s, moderately but significantly so, were found in Type 1 diabetes patients in all four CD4+ subsets. Using cDNA template may skew counts toward highly expressing activated cells.

Germline V gene sequence: CDR1 SEHNR, CDR2 FQNEAQ (reference sequence). V shed 3 bases and J shed 5 bases, with 13 bases lying between them. This CDR3 is 14 amino acids long. The whole isolated RNA underwent reverse transcription, so sequencing captured expressed TCRB transcripts. Naive, central memory and regulatory T cell samples averaged about 3.57 million reads. Using immunoSEQ multiplex PCR, the repertoire was profiled, and TCRdb retains in-frame clones only, with some absent. The table has 160,000 or so clones, roughly 60% seen once. This clone was detected once. Its cognate antigen is unknown. CD4+ naive, central memory, regulatory and stem cell-like memory subsets were isolated by sorting on CD45RO/CCR7/CD25/CD127/CD95/CD27.

The TCR comes from a man aged 30-40 years with type 1 diabetes. The sequencing input was naive CD4+ T cells from blood. The chain couples TRBV7-9 to TRBJ2-5, with D tentatively TRBD1 (5 bases). CDR3 amino acids: CASSFGQGMETQYF. CDR3 coding DNA: TGTGCCAGCAGCTTTGGGCAGGGTATGGAGACCCAGTACTTC.